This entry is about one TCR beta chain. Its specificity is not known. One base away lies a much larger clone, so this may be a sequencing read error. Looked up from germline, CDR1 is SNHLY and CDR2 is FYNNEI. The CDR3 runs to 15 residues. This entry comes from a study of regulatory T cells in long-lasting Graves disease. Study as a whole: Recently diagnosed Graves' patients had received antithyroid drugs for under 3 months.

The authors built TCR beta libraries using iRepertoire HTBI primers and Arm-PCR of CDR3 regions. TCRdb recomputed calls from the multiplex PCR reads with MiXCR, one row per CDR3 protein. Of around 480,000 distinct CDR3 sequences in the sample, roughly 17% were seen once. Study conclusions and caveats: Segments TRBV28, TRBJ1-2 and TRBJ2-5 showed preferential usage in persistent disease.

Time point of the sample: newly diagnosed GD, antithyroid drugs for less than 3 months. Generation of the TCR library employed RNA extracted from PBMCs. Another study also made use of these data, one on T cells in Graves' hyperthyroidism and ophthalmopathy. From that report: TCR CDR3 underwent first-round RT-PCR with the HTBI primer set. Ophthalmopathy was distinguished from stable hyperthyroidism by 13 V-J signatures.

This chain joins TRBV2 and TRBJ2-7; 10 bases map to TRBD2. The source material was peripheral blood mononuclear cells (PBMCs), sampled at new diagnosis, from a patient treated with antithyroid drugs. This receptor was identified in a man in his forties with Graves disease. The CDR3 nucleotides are TGTACCAGCAGTGGGTCAGCGGGAGGGCTTAACGAGCAGTACTTC. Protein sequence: CTSSGSAGGLNEQYF. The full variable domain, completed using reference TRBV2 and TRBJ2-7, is EPEVTQTPSHQVTQMGQEVILRCVPISNHLYFYWYRQILGQKVEFLVSFYNNEISEKSEIFDDQFSVERPDGSNFTLKIRSTKLEDSAMYFCTSSGSAGGLNEQYFGPGTRLTVT.